The 17 T cell receptor beta chains given below trace back to one sample, sequenced in a study of blood T cell repertoires in COVID-19. Method: immunoSEQ multiplex PCR; TCRdb's copy keeps in-frame clones and lacks some. The data hold fewer than 200,000 clones, with over 60% observed a single time. Sequencing was done on a sample of peripheral blood. Every receptor here comes from a man in his fifties or sixties with acute or convalescent COVID-19.

The genes are TRBV6-2 or TRBV6-3 and TRBJ2-1; 9 bases line up with TRBD2. CDR1 and CDR2 from the germline V gene are MNHEY and SVGEGT. This CDR3 spans 15 amino acids. V was clipped by 2 bases and J by 4 bases; unmatched bases: 3. As DNA, the CDR3 is TGTGCCAGCAGTTACAGTAGCGGGGGTTACAATGAGCAGTTCTTC. As protein: CASSYSSGGYNEQFF.

The chain links TRBV6-6 to TRBJ1-6, with 11 bases aligning to TRBD1. The CDR3 contains 16 residues. Germline trimming cut 5 bases from V and 9 bases from J; bases unmatched to any gene: 9. Germline CDR1 and CDR2: MNHNY and SVGAGI (reference sequence). The CDR3 protein is CASSRRTGGPPSPLHF. CDR3 coding DNA: TGTGCCAGCAGTCGACGGACAGGGGGCCCTCCTTCACCCCTCCACTTT.

CDR3 in DNA: TGCGCCAGCAGCTTAAGCGGGGGGTACAATGAGCAGTTCTTC. Its translation is CASSLSGGYNEQFF. The chain employs TRBV5-1 and TRBJ2-1; 9 bases line up with TRBD2. The V gene end was trimmed by 2 bases and the J gene end by 4 bases; junction bases not matched to a gene: 1. Per germline, CDR1 SGHRS and CDR2 YFSETQ. The CDR3 consists of 14 residues. Full variable domain (remainder filled in from reference TRBV5-1 and TRBJ2-1): KAGVTQTPRYLIKTRGQQVTLSCSPISGHRSVSWYQQTPGQGLQFLFEYFSETQRNKGNFPGRFSGRQFSNSRSEMNVSTLELGDSALYLCASSLSGGYNEQFFGPGTRLTVL.

Concerning this clone itself: Germline and junction disagree at one end, which may indicate a read error. The V and J genes are TRBV7-7 and TRBJ1-5; TRBD1 is a possible D gene (6 bases). The germline V gene encodes CDR1 SSHAT and CDR2 FNYEAQ (reference sequence). The CDR3 covers 15 residues. The CDR3, as DNA: TGTGCTAGCAGTTCCCTCGGGGGGCTCAATCAGCCCCAGCATTTT. Residues: CASSSLGGLNQPQHF.

The chain couples TRBV2 to TRBJ1-5; TRBD1 agrees at 12 bases. This CDR3 has 14 residues. The J segment lost 7 bases and the V segment lost 6 bases, leaving 4 bases of the junction unmatched. The germline CDR1 and CDR2 sequences are SNHLY and FYNNEI. The CDR3 loop reads CASRGTGGRQPQHF. CDR3 DNA sequence: TGTGCCAGCAGGGGGACAGGGGGCAGGCAGCCCCAGCATTTT.

The chain carries TRBV11-3 and TRBJ2-1, with D maybe TRBD1 (6 bases). V shed 4 bases and J shed 4 bases, with 14 bases lying between them. Germline V gene data show CDR1 as SGHNT and CDR2 as YENEEA. This CDR3 has 15 amino acids. CDR3 coding DNA: TGTGCCAGCAGCTCAAAACCGGGACAATACAATGAGCAGTTCTTC. This translates into CASSSKPGQYNEQFF.

This rearrangement joins TRBV10-2 to TRBJ1-2; possibly TRBD1 for D (6 bases). This CDR3 is 14 amino acids long. The ends were cut back, 6 bases at V and 2 bases at J, with 13 bases in the middle. Germline CDR1 is WSHSY and CDR2 is SAAADI. The CDR3 sequence is CASRGQTKNYGYTF. In DNA form, the CDR3 reads TGCGCCAGCAGAGGACAGACTAAAAACTATGGCTACACCTTC.

This chain links TRBV5-1 with TRBJ2-1, with D possibly TRBD1 on 6 matching bases. This CDR3 is built from 16 residues. CDR1 SGHRS and CDR2 YFSETQ come from the germline V gene. Trimming left V 4 bases short and J 4 bases short, with 18 bases between. The CDR3 DNA follows: TGCGCCAGCAGCCGGGATGGGACACTTATTTACAATGAGCAGTTCTTC. As protein: CASSRDGTLIYNEQFF.

The rearrangement uses TRBV7-3 and TRBJ2-1; 12 bases fit TRBD2. V gave up 5 bases and J gave up 6 bases; unmatched junction bases: 14. Germline V gene lookup returns CDR1 SGHTA and CDR2 FQGTGA. The CDR3 totals 18 residues. In nucleotides, the CDR3 is TGTGCCAGCAGCCCGAAAGGGGCTAGCGGGGGGGCTGGCAATGAGCAGTTCTTC. As protein: CASSPKGASGGAGNEQFF. Based on the CDR3 plus reference TRBV7-3 and TRBJ2-1, the full variable domain is GAGVSQTPSNKVTEKGKYVELRCDPISGHTALYWYRQSLGQGPEFLIYFQGTGAADDSGLPNDRFFAVRPEGSVSTLKIQRTERGDSAVYLCASSPKGASGGAGNEQFFGPGTRLTVL.

The chain employs TRBV6-6 and TRBJ1-4, with no clear D. In germline, CDR1 is MNHNY, CDR2 SVGAGI (reference sequence). Trimming took 8 bases from V and 7 from J, leaving 14 bases between them. The CDR3 has 13 residues. The CDR3 sequence: CASGRETLEKLFF. The CDR3 region has the DNA TGTGCCAGCGGCCGGGAGACCCTTGAAAAACTGTTTTTT.

V gene TRBV27 combines with J gene TRBJ1-2; 9 nucleotides match TRBD1. The CDR3 covers 14 residues. The V gene end was trimmed by 6 bases and the J gene end by 8 bases; junction bases not matched to a gene: 10. Germline CDR1 MNHEY, CDR2 SMNVEV (reference sequence). The chain's CDR3 is CASRRTGGAGGYTF. The CDR3, as DNA: TGTGCCAGCAGACGTACAGGGGGCGCAGGGGGCTACACCTTC.

V gene TRBV6-5 combines with J gene TRBJ1-1; 8 bases agree with TRBD1. V was clipped by 6 bases and J by 5 bases; unmatched bases: 5. The CDR3 runs to 13 residues. CDR1 is MNHEY and CDR2 is SVGAGI in the germline V gene. The CDR3 loop is CASSGQGWTEAFF. In DNA, the CDR3 is TGTGCCAGCAGCGGACAGGGATGGACTGAAGCTTTCTTT.

The gene calls are TRBV19 and TRBJ1-1, with no clear D. Germline V gene data show CDR1 as LNHDA and CDR2 as SQIVND (reference sequence). The CDR3 is 14 residues long. Trimming left V 7 bases short and J 2 bases short, with 14 bases between. The CDR3 is CASTQLRGNTEAFF. The CDR3 DNA is TGTGCCAGTACCCAGCTGCGGGGTAACACTGAAGCTTTCTTT.

This clone appeared once. V is TRBV3-1 (or the pseudogene TRBV3-2) and J is TRBJ2-5; TRBD1 matches at 8 bases. The J segment lost 3 bases and the V segment lost 3 bases, leaving 9 bases of the junction unmatched. The CDR3 runs to 16 residues. CDR1 is LGHDT, CDR2 YNNKEL, per germline (reference sequence). The CDR3 here is CASSQATGAQEETQYF. The CDR3 bases are TGTGCCAGCAGCCAGGCGACAGGGGCGCAGGAAGAGACCCAGTACTTC.

This chain links TRBV30 with TRBJ2-6; TRBD1 might be the D (5 bases). From germline, CDR1 is GTSNPN and CDR2 SVGIG (reference sequence). V was clipped by 0 bases and J by 7 bases, with 13 bases between them. The CDR3 is 15 residues long. The CDR3 DNA sequence: TGTGCCTGGAGTGTAGGGGTTACTGCTGCCAACGTCCTGACTTTC. This encodes CAWSVGVTAANVLTF.

CDR3 residues: CASSLGTGSGEQFF. In DNA form, the CDR3 reads TGTGCCAGCAGCTTGGGGACAGGGTCGGGTGAGCAGTTCTTC. V and J are TRBV7-2 and TRBJ2-1; 9 bases fit TRBD1. This CDR3 comprises 14 residues. The ends lost 3 bases at V and 9 bases at J; junction bases unmatched: 6. Germline-derived CDR1 and CDR2 are SGHTA and FQGNSA.

A few counts support this clone. The rearrangement joins TRBV5-1 to TRBJ2-1, with D unclear. The CDR3 runs to 11 residues. Per the germline V gene, CDR1 is SGHRS and CDR2 is YFSETQ. V lost 3 bases and J 4 bases, leaving 2 bases between the germline ends. CDR3 sequence reads: CASSSYNEQFF. CDR3 nucleotide sequence: TGCGCCAGCAGCTCGTACAATGAGCAGTTCTTC.